This T cell receptor (beta chain) was profiled in a study of blood T cells in healthy people across ages. Trimming stripped 2 bases from V and 3 bases from J, with 19 bases between. Per germline, CDR1 KGHSH and CDR2 LQKENI. The CDR3 contains 17 residues. A second PCR, run for about 7 to 11 cycles, used a sample-barcoded 5' primer plus a J-beta primer mix. Each CDR3 protein gets one entry after TCRdb re-called the 5' RACE reads with MiXCR. Of about 830,000 distinct CDR3 sequences in the sample, roughly 64% are singletons; the top ten hold 20% to 25%. Input material: blood. The chain carries TRBV18 and TRBJ1-1, with no clear D. The source is a man aged 25-45 years in good health. The CDR3 here is CASSPFMAASGDTEAFF. CDR3 coding DNA: TGTGCCAGCTCACCATTTATGGCGGCAAGTGGAGACACTGAAGCTTTCTTT.